This T cell receptor (beta chain) was retrieved from a study of blood T cell repertoires in COVID-19. The CDR3 spans 13 residues. Germline CDR1 and CDR2: SGHAT and FQNNGV. V shed 8 bases, J shed 8 bases, and the junction held 4 bases outside the gene matches. Libraries were prepared by immunoSEQ multiplex PCR; TCRdb keeps only in-frame clonotypes and omits some of them. The table has 240,000 or so clones, approximately 82% seen once. The sequence came from a man aged 25-45 years who had recovered from COVID-19. The source material was peripheral blood. This rearrangement joins TRBV11-2 to TRBJ1-4; TRBD1 matches 11 bases. The CDR3 sequence: CASVGQGVEKLFF. CDR3 DNA sequence: TGTGCCAGCGTGGGACAGGGGGTCGAAAAACTGTTTTTT.